This T cell receptor beta chain was recorded in a study of a mutant IDH1 vaccine in newly diagnosed glioma. Study overall: Investigators started vaccination 4-6 weeks after radiotherapy alone, or with temozolomide cycles.

After removal of 4 bases from V and 5 bases from J, the junction contained 6 bases not matched to a gene. CDR1 is SGHTS and CDR2 is YDEGEE in the germline V gene. The CDR3 has 15 amino acids. As to this clone: Antigen specificity is unknown.

Regarding time point: week 5, during vaccination. Alongside topical imiquimod, each dose of vaccine comprised 300 ug of mutant IDH1 20-mer peptide. Broader study findings: Of the patients, less than 95% had vaccine-induced immune responses.

Generated by immunoSEQ multiplex PCR, the TCRdb table keeps only in-frame clones and is missing some. This repertoire shows around 56,000 clones, 70% to 85% found once; its top ten account for approximately 3.3%. Source: PBMCs, taken from a glioma patient whose treatment included an IDH1 peptide vaccine. The gene calls are TRBV5-8 and TRBJ2-1, with 10 bases that match TRBD2. This TCR derives from a woman between 18 and 29 years old with glioma. Some clones in this sample may be carry-over from other donors' samples. The chain's CDR3 is CASSTGTSEDNEQFF. CDR3 sequence (DNA): TGTGCCAGCAGCACCGGGACTAGCGAAGACAATGAGCAGTTCTTC.